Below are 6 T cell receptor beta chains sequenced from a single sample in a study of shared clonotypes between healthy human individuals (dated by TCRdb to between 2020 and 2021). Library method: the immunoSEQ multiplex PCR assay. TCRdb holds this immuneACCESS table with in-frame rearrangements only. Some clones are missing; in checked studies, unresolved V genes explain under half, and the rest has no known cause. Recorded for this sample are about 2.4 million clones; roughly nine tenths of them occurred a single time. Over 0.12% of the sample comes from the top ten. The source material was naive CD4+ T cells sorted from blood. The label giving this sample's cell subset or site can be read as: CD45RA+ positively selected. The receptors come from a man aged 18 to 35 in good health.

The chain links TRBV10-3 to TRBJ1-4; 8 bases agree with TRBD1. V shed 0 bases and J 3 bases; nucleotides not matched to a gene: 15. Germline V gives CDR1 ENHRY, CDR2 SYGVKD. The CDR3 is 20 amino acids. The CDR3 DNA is TGTGCCATCAGTGAGTCGTTTTTGCAGGGGGCATCTGTAGCTAATGAAAAACTGTTTTTT. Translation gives CAISESFLQGASVANEKLFF.

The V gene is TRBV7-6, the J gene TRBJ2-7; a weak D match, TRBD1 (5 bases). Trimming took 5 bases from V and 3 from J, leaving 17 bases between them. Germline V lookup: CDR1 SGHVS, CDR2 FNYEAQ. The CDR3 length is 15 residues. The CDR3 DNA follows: TGTGCCAGCAGCCCTCGCGCAGGGTCGTACTACGAGCAGTACTTC. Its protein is CASSPRAGSYYEQYF. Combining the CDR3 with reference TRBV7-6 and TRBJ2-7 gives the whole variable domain GAGVSQSPRYKVTKRGQDVALRCDPISGHVSLYWYRQALGQGPEFLTYFNYEAQQDKSGLPNDRFSAERPEGSISTLTIQRTEQRDSAMYRCASSPRAGSYYEQYFGPGTRLTVT.

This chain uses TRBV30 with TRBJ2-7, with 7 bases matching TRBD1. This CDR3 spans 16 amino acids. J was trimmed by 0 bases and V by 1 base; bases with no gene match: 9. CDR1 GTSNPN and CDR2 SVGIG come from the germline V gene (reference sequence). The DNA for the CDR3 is TGTGCCTGGAGTGACTCCGGGACAGTCTACTCCTACGAGCAGTACTTC. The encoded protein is CAWSDSGTVYSYEQYF.

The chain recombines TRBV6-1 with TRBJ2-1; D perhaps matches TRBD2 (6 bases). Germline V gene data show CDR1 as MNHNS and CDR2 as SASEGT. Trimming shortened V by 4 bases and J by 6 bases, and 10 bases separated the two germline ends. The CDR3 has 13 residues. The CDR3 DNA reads TGTGCCAGCAGTGCGGACTACTTCAATGAGCAGTTCTTC. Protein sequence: CASSADYFNEQFF.

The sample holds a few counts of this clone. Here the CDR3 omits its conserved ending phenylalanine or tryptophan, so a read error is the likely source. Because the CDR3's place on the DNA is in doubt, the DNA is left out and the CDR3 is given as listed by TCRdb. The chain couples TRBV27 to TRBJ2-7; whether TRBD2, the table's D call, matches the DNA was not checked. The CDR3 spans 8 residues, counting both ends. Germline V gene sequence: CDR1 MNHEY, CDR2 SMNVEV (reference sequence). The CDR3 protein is CATPLSLL.

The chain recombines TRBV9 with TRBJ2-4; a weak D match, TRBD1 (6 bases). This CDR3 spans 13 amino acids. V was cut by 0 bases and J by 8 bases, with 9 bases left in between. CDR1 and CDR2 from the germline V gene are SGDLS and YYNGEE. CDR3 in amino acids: CASSVAGVDIQYF. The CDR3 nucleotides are TGTGCCAGCAGCGTAGCAGGGGTGGACATTCAGTACTTC.